The 8 T cell receptor beta chains presented below share a single source sample, sequenced in a study of blood T cell repertoires in COVID-19. The method was immunoSEQ multiplex PCR; TCRdb's version includes in-frame clones alone and lacks a portion of them. The sample contains 32,000 or so clones, about 90% of which appear only once. The sample consisted of peripheral blood. These receptors were obtained from a human donor in a cohort sampled during active COVID-19.

The chain couples TRBV28 to TRBJ2-7; D might be TRBD2 (6 bases). Germline CDR1 reads MDHEN; CDR2 reads SYDVKM. V was clipped by 3 bases and J by 3 bases, with 15 bases between them. This CDR3 is 15 amino acids long. DNA for the CDR3: TGTGCCAGCAGTTTGGTAAGGAGGGACGGCTACGAGCAGTACTTC. Its translation: CASSLVRRDGYEQYF.

V usage is TRBV2 and J usage is TRBJ2-2; 8 nucleotides line up with TRBD1. Germline V gives CDR1 SNHLY, CDR2 FYNNEI. CDR3 length: 15 amino acids. V gave up 6 bases and J gave up 1 base; unmatched junction bases: 4. CDR3 loop: CASRVTGVNTGELFF. For the CDR3, the DNA is TGTGCCAGCAGAGTGACAGGGGTGAACACCGGGGAGCTGTTTTTT. Using reference TRBV2 and TRBJ2-2 for the parts outside the CDR3, the full variable domain is EPEVTQTPSHQVTQMGQEVILRCVPISNHLYFYWYRQILGQKVEFLVSFYNNEISEKSEIFDDQFSVERPDGSNFTLKIRSTKLEDSAMYFCASRVTGVNTGELFFGEGSRLTVL.

This chain links TRBV4-1 with TRBJ2-5; tentatively, D is TRBD1 (6 bases). CDR3 length: 15 amino acids. Germline CDR1 MGHRA, CDR2 YSYEKL. Trimming stripped 4 bases from V and 5 bases from J, with 17 bases between. The CDR3 reads CASSLRTDPRETQYF. In nucleotides, the CDR3 is TGCGCCAGCAGCCTCCGGACAGATCCCAGGGAGACCCAGTACTTC.

The J gene is TRBJ2-3, the V gene TRBV7-6; TRBD2 aligns across 11 bases. V lost 1 base, J lost 5 bases, and 11 bases stayed unmatched. The CDR3 has 18 amino acids. Germline lookup yields CDR1 SGHVS and CDR2 FNYEAQ. The CDR3 reads CASSLVLLAGGLEDTQYF. In nucleotides, the CDR3 is TGTGCCAGCAGCTTAGTCCTCCTAGCGGGGGGACTCGAAGATACGCAGTATTTT.

V and J are TRBV11-2 and TRBJ2-5, with 7 bases fitting TRBD1. This CDR3 is 12 amino acids long. The germline gives CDR1 SGHAT, CDR2 FQNNGV. V lost 5 bases, J lost 10 bases, and 7 bases stayed unmatched. The CDR3: CASSADRRNQYF. The CDR3 bases are TGTGCCAGCAGCGCGGACAGGAGGAACCAGTACTTC.

The genes are TRBV7-9 and TRBJ2-7; D gene unclear. V lost 5 bases, J lost 9 bases, and 14 bases lay in between. From germline, CDR1 is SEHNR and CDR2 FQNEAQ (reference sequence). CDR3 length equals 12 residues. DNA of the CDR3: TGTGCCAGCAGCCCCCCCGCGTTTGGGCAGTACTTC. Its protein product is CASSPPAFGQYF.

DNA of the CDR3: TGTGCCAGTGACCAGGGTTCCAATGAGCAGTTCTTC. Translating gives CASDQGSNEQFF. The V and J genes are TRBV19 and TRBJ2-1; TRBD1 might be the D (5 bases). Germline CDR1 LNHDA, CDR2 SQIVND (reference sequence). The CDR3 is 12 amino acids. Trimming stripped 8 bases from V and 6 bases from J, with 11 bases between.

V and J are TRBV9 and TRBJ2-7, with 15 positions matching TRBD2. Germline CDR1 SGDLS, CDR2 YYNGEE. The CDR3 covers 21 residues. The V gene end was trimmed by 4 bases and the J gene end by 2 bases; junction bases not matched to a gene: 19. The CDR3 spells CASSPHDTGTSGRWVAYEQYF. Written as DNA, the CDR3 is TGTGCCAGCAGCCCCCACGATACCGGGACTAGCGGGAGGTGGGTTGCCTACGAGCAGTACTTC.